The clone carrying this T cell receptor (beta chain) was recorded at least ten times. The antigen is undetermined. Quantitative molecular-barcoded 5'-RACE generated the TCR beta libraries. TCRdb reprocessed the 5' RACE reads via MiXCR and lists one record per CDR3 protein. The table records some 240,000 distinct CDR3 sequences, approximately 9% of them present only once. The source of the sample is a study of CD8 T cells in ankylosing spondylitis. Study-level findings and limits: Reports say disease-linked clones showed up significantly more in matched ankylosing spondylitis synovial fluid. Made up of eight highly homologous variants, a TCR beta motif appeared characteristic of ankylosing spondylitis blood. The disease-linked clones had a CD8+ phenotype and low blood frequencies.

Trimming took 4 bases from V and 5 from J, leaving 9 bases between them. The germline V gene has CDR1 LNHDA and CDR2 SQIVND (reference sequence). The CDR3 is 13 residues long. V gene TRBV19 combines with J gene TRBJ2-1; maybe TRBD2 (5 bases). The clonotype originates from a male donor with ankylosing spondylitis or in good health (not recorded which). The sequenced material came from blood, either unsorted or a sorted T cell fraction (not recorded which). The CDR3 DNA reads TGTGCCAGTAGTAGCGGGCCCCACAATGAGCAGTTCTTC. As protein: CASSSGPHNEQFF. Full variable domain (rest looked up from reference TRBV19 and TRBJ2-1): DGGITQSPKYLFRKEGQNVTLSCEQNLNHDAMYWYRQDPGQGLRLIYYSQIVNDFQKGDIAEGYSVSREKKESFPLTVTSAQKNPTAFYLCASSSGPHNEQFFGPGTRLTVL.